Listed here is a single T cell receptor beta chain. No cognate antigen has been identified for it. No base quality information exists; no much larger clone differs at one position. The data are from a study of identical twins (dated by TCRdb to about 2016). Regarding the research as a whole: TCR alpha and beta repertoires from monozygotic twins, unrelated adults of various ages and cord blood were deep-sequenced to test whether fetal clonotypes persist. To rule out contamination, the twin experiments were replicated at different times with different library preparation protocols. On the study overall, not on this receptor specifically: Compared with coincidental sharing between unrelated individuals, an excess of low generation-probability sequences was observed among out-of-frame TCR alpha sequences shared between twins. Because the same donors could not be followed over many years, the conclusions depended on cross-sectional statistical analysis. Abundant cord blood beta clonotypes had fewer insertions, young adult naive repertoires showed a similar but weaker trend, and memory repertoires showed no such trend. Zero-insertion analyses could be partly confounded by invariant T cells such as MAIT and iNKT, although diverse VJ usage argued against such confounding for most clonotypes. In beta out-of-frame sequences, excess twin sharing was weaker, because having fewer shared sequences lowered the signal-to-noise ratio. Out-of-frame TCR alpha sharing in monozygotic twins was systematically underestimated by recombination models, whereas sharing between unrelated individuals was in agreement with the recombination models.

Libraries were built with 5' RACE. TCRdb names Illumina HiSeq 2000 as the instrument used. A universal primer binding site was added through template switching, and the final cDNA carried a unique molecular identifier so that TCR cDNA molecules could be counted accurately. First-strand cDNA for TCR alpha and beta chains was synthesized from specific primers in the conserved constant-segment region. To control for contamination, each cDNA library was double barcoded with a SMART-Mk sample barcode plus Illumina barcodes. TruSeq adapter sequences and Illumina sample barcodes were added in two successive PCR steps. TCR alpha and beta cDNA libraries were sequenced on the Illumina HiSeq platform with custom primers. In the source study's methods: MiGEC processed the raw reads to extract unique molecular identifiers, while MiXCR was used to determine the CDR3 positions. For each individual, recombination models were inferred using an EM algorithm with the repgenHMM and IGoR tools. Shared clonotypes were analyzed with the tcR package in R, and sharing was normalized by the product of cloneset sizes. To study raw recombination free of thymic and clonal selection effects, out-of-frame nonproductive sequences were analyzed. TCRdb's own reprocessing of the public reads used fastp at Q25 and MiXCR and kept productive beta chains. Rows with one shared CDR3 protein collapse into an entry with the most common genes and DNA. These V and J calls derive from TCRdb rather than the authors' analysis. In this sample the table shows some 250,000 distinct CDR3 sequences, 9.5% to 15% of which occur a single time. The leading ten clones occupy 4% of the sample.

The CDR3 goes from the cysteine to the phenylalanine over 13 residues. Only CDR3 DNA is held: 39 bases, read in frame from base 1. At the junction V is shortened by 8 bases and J by 6 bases, with 17 bases in between. Reading the germline V gene gives CDR1 ENHRY and CDR2 SYGVKD. Only healthy Caucasian donors were included. The twin cohort consisted of three pairs of female monozygotic twins, all aged roughly 18 to 30 years. Using Miltenyi CD45RO+ enrichment and human naive T-cell isolation kits, memory (CD45RO+) and naive T cells were isolated from PBMC. The data also belong to a second study, concerning yellow fever vaccine responses in identical twins. The second publication reports: According to the authors, in identical twins the way T cells responded to vaccination appeared partly convergent and partly personalized. The study precisely tracked vaccine-responding T cell clones in identical twins.

The chain uses TRBV10-3 and TRBJ2-7; no D gene can be assigned with confidence. This TCR derives from a woman younger than 35 in good health. The sample consisted of memory (CD45RO+) T cells sorted from blood. Explained via the paper, the cell subset or site label denotes: CD45RO+ enriched T cells. CDR3 loop: CAILPGPDGEQYF. In nucleotide form, the sequence is TGTGCCATCCTCCCAGGACCCGACGGCGAGCAGTACTTC.